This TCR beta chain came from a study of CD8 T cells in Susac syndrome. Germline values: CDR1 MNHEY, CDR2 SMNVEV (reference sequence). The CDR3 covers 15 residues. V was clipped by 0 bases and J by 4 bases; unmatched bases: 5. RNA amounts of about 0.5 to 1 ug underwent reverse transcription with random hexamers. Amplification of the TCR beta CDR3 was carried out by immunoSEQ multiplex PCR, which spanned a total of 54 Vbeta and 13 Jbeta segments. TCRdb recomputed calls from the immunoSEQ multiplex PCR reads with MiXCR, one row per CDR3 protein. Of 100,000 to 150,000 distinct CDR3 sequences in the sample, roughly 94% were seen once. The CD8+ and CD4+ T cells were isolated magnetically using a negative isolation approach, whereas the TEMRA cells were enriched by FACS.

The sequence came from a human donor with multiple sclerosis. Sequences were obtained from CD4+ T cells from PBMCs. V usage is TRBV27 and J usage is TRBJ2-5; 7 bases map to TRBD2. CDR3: CASSLSYGGRETQYF. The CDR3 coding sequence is TGTGCCAGCAGTTTATCGTACGGGGGGAGAGAGACCCAGTACTTC.